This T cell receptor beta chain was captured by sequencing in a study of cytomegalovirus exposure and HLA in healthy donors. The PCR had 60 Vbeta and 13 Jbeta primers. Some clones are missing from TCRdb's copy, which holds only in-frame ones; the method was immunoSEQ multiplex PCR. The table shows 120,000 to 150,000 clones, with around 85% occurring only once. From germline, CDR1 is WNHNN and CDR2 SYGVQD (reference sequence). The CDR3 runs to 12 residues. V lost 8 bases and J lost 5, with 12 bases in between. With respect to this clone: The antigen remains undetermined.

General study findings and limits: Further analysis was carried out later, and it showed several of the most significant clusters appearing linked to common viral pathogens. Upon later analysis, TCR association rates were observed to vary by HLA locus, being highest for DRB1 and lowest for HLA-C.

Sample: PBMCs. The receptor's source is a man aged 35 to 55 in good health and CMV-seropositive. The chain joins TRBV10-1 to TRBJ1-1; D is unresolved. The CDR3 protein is CASSERGTEAFF. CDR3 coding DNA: TGCGCCAGCTCCGAACGGGGAACTGAAGCTTTCTTT.